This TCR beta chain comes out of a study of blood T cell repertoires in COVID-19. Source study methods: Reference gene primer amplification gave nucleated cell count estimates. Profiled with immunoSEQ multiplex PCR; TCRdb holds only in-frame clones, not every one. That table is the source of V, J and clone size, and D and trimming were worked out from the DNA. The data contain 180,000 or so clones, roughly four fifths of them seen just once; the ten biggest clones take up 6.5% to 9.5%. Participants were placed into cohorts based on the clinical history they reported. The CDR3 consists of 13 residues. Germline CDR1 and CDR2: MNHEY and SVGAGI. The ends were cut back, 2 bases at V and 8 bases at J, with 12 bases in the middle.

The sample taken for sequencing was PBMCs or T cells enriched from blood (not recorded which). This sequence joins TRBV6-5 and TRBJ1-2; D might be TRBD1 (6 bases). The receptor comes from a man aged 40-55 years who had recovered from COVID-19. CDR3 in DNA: TGTGCCAGCAGTTACGAGTCAGGGGCCGGCTACACCTTC. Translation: CASSYESGAGYTF.